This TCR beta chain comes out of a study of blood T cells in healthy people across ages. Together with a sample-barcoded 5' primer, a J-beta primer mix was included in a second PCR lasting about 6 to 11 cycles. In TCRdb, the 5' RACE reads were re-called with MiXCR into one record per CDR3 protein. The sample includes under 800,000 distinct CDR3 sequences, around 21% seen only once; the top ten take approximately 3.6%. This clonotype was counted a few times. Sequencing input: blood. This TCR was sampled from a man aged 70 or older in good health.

CDR3 bases: TGCGCCAGCAGCTTGGTTGGCAGGGGAACGAACACTGAAGCTTTCTTT. Translation gives CASSLVGRGTNTEAFF. V gene TRBV5-1 combines with J gene TRBJ1-1; possibly TRBD1 for D (6 bases). The CDR3 extends over 16 amino acids. Germline values: CDR1 SGHRS, CDR2 YFSETQ. Trimming left V 0 bases short and J 1 base short, with 13 bases between.